Sequencing of this T cell receptor (beta chain) was carried out in a study of OX40 agonist ivuxolimab in advanced cancers. Study-level background: From about 20 to 79 years was the age range, with a mean of approximately 63 years, and about 78% were male. Broader study findings: CD8+ T cells showed, on average, more clonal expansion than CD4+ cells.

Generated by immunoSEQ multiplex PCR, the TCRdb table keeps only in-frame clones and is missing some. The sample lists roughly 30,000 clones, around 74% seen once, with under 15% in the top ten. Germline V gene sequence: CDR1 SGHRS, CDR2 YFSETQ. CDR3 length equals 13 residues. Trimming shortened V by 4 bases and J by 0 bases, and 7 bases separated the two germline ends. Any history of autoimmune disease or systemic immunosuppression disqualified patients. Comments on this clone: No antigen is known for it.

The sequenced sample was CD4+ or CD8+ T cells sorted from blood, obtained in a trial of the OX40 agonist ivuxolimab. V is TRBV5-1 and J is TRBJ1-1; D gene ambiguous. This clonotype was sampled from an adult with an advanced solid tumor such as melanoma, head and neck, liver or kidney cancer. This chain's CDR3 is CASSTELNTEAFF. CDR3 DNA: TGCGCCAGCAGCACAGAATTGAACACTGAAGCTTTCTTT.